These T cell receptor beta chains were read from a single sample in a study of T cell repertoires in cytomegalovirus infection. TCRdb processed the reads anew with MiXCR; each CDR3 protein has one entry. The sample has around 310,000 distinct CDR3 sequences, under 35% seen once. These TCRs' antigens remain unknown. Sequenced material: cultured PBMCs, taken from culture after CMV antigen stimulation. These receptors all come from a human donor in good health (CMV status not recorded). Some clones in this sample may be carry-over from other donors' samples. Each CDR3 is given with its conserved first and last residue. A D gene is named only where the DNA matches it firmly. Size is omitted from some rows. Given values are once, few, many or a class for expanded clones.

TRBV6-2/TRBV6-3	.	TRBJ1-6	.	TGTGCCAGCAGTTACTCATCGGGGACGCTTCTCCTCCTCCACTTT	CASSYSSGTLLLLHF
TRBV12-3/TRBV12-4	TRBD1	TRBJ1-5	many	TGTGCCAGCAGCCTAGGGACAGGGGGCGGCAATCAGCCCCAGCATTTT	CASSLGTGGGNQPQHF
TRBV5-4	TRBD2	TRBJ2-5	many	TGTGCCAGCAGCAAATGGACTAGCGGGGAAGAGACCCAGTACTTC	CASSKWTSGEETQYF
TRBV25-1	TRBD1	TRBJ1-2	.	TGTGCCAGCAGTGAATCCCCGGGACAGTCTACCTATGGCTACACCTTC	CASSESPGQSTYGYTF
TRBV19	.	TRBJ2-1	few	TGTGCCAGTAGTATCCCCTACAATGAGCAGTTCTTC	CASSIPYNEQFF
TRBV19	TRBD1	TRBJ1-1	few	TGTGCCAGTAGTATGGAGACAGGGACGCCTCTGAAAGCTTTCTTT	CASSMETGTPLKAFF
TRBV6-2/TRBV6-3	TRBD2	TRBJ2-5	few	TGTGCCAGCAGTTACTCGTTAGCGGGGGCGCCGGGAGGGGAGACCCAGTACTTC	CASSYSLAGAPGGETQYF
TRBV6-1	TRBD1	TRBJ1-5	few	TGTGCCAGCATAACAGGGGTTGCCAATCAGCCCCAGCATTTT	CASITGVANQPQHF
TRBV20-1	.	TRBJ2-3	few	TGCAGTGCTAGAGATGGGGGAAGCACAGATACGCAGTATTTT	CSARDGGSTDTQYF
TRBV5-4	.	TRBJ2-1	.	TGTGCCAGCAGTGGAGACCTCTCCTACAATGAGCAGTTCTTC	CASSGDLSYNEQFF
TRBV7-3	TRBD2	TRBJ2-7	many	TGTGCCAGCAGCCGTAATAGCGGGAGTGCTTGCGAGCAGTACTTC	CASSRNSGSACEQYF
TRBV6-6	.	TRBJ1-4	few	TGTGCCAGCAGTTACCGGGACAACGGAGAAAAACTGTTTTTT	CASSYRDNGEKLFF
TRBV6-4	.	TRBJ2-1	.	TGTGCCAGTAAGGGACACCAGAGCTCCTACAATGAGCAGTTCTTC	CASKGHQSSYNEQFF
TRBV4-1	.	TRBJ2-7	.	TGCGCCAGCAGCCAAGGGACAGTCTCGCGTAACGAGCAGTACTTC	CASSQGTVSRNEQYF
TRBV20-1	.	TRBJ2-5	few	TGCAGTGCTAGGGAAGAGACCCAGTACTTC	CSAREETQYF
TRBV27	TRBD2	TRBJ2-3	few	TGTGCCAGCAGTTTGAGTAGCGGGAGCCCAGATACGCAGTATTTT	CASSLSSGSPDTQYF
TRBV5-1	TRBD1	TRBJ1-2	few	TGCGCCAGCAGCCCCCAAGACAGGGGGCAGGCATCTGGCTACACCTTC	CASSPQDRGQASGYTF
TRBV6-6	TRBD2	TRBJ2-3	few	TGTGCCAGCAGTTCTGACACTAGCGGGGTAACAGATACGCAGTATTTT	CASSSDTSGVTDTQYF
TRBV6-5	.	TRBJ2-1	few	TGTGCCAGCAGTTACGCGCCCCAAGCGAACAATGAGCAGTTCTTC	CASSYAPQANNEQFF